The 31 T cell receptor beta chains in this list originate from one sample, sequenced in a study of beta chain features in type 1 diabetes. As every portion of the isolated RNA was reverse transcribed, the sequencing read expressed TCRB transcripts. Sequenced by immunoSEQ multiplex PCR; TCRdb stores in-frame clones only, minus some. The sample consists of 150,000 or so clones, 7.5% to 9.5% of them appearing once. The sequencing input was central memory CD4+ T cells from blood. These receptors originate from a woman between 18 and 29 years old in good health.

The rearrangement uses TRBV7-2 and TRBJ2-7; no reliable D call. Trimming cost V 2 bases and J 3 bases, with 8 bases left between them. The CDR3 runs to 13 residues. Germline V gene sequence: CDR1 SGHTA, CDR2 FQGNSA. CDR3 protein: CASSLQWSYEQYF. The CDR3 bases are TGTGCCAGCAGCTTACAGTGGAGCTACGAGCAGTACTTC. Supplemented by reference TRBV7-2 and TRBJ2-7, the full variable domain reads GAGVSQSPSNKVTEKGKDVELRCDPISGHTALYWYRQSLGQGLEFLIYFQGNSAPDKSGLPSDRFSAERTGGSVSTLTIQRTQQEDSAVYLCASSLQWSYEQYFGPGTRLTVT.

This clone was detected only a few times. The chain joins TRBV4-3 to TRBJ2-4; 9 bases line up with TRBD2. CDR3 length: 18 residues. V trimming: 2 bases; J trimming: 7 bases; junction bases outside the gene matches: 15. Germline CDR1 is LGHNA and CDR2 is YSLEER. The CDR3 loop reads CASSQTPLSGSLWNIQYF. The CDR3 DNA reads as TGCGCCAGCAGCCAAACCCCTCTTAGCGGGAGTCTTTGGAACATTCAGTACTTC.

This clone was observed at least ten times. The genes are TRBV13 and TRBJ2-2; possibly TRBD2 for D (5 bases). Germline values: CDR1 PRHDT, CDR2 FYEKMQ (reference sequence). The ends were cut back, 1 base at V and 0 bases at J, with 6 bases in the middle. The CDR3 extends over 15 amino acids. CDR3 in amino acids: CASSLVLANTGELFF. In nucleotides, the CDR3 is TGTGCCAGCAGCTTAGTACTAGCGAACACCGGGGAGCTGTTTTTT.

CDR3 nucleotide sequence: TGTGCCAGTAGTACGATGGACAGGAGTTCCAAGAATCAGCCCCAGCATTTT. Translated, it gives CASSTMDRSSKNQPQHF. The chain is built from TRBV19 and TRBJ1-5, with 7 bases fitting TRBD1. Trimming removed 4 bases from V and 4 bases from J; junction bases left unmatched: 13. The CDR3 totals 17 residues. Germline V gene sequence: CDR1 LNHDA, CDR2 SQIVND (reference sequence).

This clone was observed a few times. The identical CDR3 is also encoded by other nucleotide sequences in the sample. CDR3 nucleotides: TGTGCCAGCAGCTTGGGGCAGAACACTGAAGCTTTCTTT. Translating gives CASSLGQNTEAFF. This chain joins TRBV7-9 and TRBJ1-1, with a tentative D call TRBD1 (5 bases). V was pared by 3 bases and J by 1 base, with 6 bases between. CDR3 length: 13 amino acids. Germline V gene lookup returns CDR1 SEHNR and CDR2 FQNEAQ (reference sequence). Together with reference TRBV7-9 and TRBJ1-1, the CDR3 gives the full variable domain: DTGVSQNPRHKITKRGQNVTFRCDPISEHNRLYWYRQTLGQGPEFLTYFQNEAQLEKSRLLSDRFSAERPKGSFSTLEIQRTEQGDSAMYLCASSLGQNTEAFFGQGTRLTVV.

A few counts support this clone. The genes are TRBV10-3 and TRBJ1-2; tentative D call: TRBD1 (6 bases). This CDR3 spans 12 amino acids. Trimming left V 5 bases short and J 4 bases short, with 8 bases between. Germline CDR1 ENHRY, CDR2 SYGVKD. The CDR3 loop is CAISIQGYGYTF. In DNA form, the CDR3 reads TGTGCCATCAGTATACAGGGCTATGGCTACACCTTC.

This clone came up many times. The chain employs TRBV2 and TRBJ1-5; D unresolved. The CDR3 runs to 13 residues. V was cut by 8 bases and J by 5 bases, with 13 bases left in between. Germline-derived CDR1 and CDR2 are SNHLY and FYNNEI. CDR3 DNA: TGTGCCAGCGGGCGACATGTTGATCAGCCCCAGCATTTT. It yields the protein CASGRHVDQPQHF.

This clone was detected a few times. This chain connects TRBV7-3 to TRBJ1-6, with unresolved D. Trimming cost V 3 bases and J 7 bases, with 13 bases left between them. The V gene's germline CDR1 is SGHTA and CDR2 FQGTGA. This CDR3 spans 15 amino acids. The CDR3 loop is CASSLHQVGNSPLHF. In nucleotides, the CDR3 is TGTGCCAGCAGCTTGCATCAGGTCGGAAATTCACCCCTCCACTTT.

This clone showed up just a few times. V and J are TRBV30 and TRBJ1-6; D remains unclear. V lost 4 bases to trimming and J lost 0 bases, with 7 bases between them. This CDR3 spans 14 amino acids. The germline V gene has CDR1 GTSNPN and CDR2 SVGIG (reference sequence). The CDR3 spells CAWTPISYNSPLHF. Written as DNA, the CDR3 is TGTGCCTGGACCCCCATCTCCTATAATTCACCCCTCCACTTT.

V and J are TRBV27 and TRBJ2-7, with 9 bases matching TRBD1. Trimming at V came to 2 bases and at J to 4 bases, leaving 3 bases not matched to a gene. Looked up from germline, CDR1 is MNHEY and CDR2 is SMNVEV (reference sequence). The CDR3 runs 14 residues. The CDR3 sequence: CASSLVGQGYEQYF. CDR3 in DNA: TGTGCCAGCAGTTTAGTGGGACAGGGTTACGAGCAGTACTTC.

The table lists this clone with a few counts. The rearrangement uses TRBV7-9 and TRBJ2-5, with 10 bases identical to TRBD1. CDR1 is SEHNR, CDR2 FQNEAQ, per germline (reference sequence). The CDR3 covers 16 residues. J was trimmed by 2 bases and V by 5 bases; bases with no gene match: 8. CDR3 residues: CASSPDPGQGQETQYF. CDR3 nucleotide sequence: TGTGCCAGCAGCCCGGACCCGGGACAGGGGCAAGAGACCCAGTACTTC.

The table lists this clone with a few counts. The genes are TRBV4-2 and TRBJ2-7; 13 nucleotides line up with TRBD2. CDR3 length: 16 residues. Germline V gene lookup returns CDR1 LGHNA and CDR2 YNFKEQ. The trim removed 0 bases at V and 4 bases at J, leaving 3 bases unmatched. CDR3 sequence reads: CASSQDTTSGRYEQYF. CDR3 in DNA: TGTGCCAGCAGCCAAGATACGACTAGCGGGAGGTACGAGCAGTACTTC.

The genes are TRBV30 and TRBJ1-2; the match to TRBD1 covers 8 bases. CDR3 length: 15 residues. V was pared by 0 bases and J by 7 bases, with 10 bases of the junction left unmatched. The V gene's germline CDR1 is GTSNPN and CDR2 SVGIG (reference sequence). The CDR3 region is CAWSVPGTGSIGYTF. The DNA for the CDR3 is TGTGCCTGGAGTGTACCCGGGACAGGCAGTATTGGCTACACCTTC.

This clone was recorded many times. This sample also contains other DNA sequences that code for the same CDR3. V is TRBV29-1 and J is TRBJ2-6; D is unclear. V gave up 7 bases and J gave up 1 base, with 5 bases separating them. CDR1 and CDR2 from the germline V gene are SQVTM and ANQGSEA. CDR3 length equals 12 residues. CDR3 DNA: TGCAGCGCAACATCTGGGGCCAACGTCCTGACTTTC. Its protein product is CSATSGANVLTF.

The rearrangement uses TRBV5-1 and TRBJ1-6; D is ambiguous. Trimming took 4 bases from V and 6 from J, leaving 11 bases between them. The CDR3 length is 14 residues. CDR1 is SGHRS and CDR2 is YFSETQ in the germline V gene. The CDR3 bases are TGCGCCAGCAGCATTGAGAGCCCTAATTCACCCCTCCACTTT. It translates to CASSIESPNSPLHF.

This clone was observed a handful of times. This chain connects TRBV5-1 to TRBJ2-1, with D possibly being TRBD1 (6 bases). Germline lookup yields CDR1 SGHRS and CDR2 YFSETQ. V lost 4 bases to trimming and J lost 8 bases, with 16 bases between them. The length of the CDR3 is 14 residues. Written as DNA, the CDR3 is TGCGCCAGCAGCCTAGGTCAGGGGTTCGATGAGCAGTTCTTC. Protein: CASSLGQGFDEQFF.

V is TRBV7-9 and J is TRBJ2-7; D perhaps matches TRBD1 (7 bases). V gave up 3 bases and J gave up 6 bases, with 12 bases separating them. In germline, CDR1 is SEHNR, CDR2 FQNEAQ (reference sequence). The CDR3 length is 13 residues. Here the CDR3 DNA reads TGTGCCAGCAGCTTTTGGGGGGACAGCGAGCAGTACTTC. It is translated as CASSFWGDSEQYF.

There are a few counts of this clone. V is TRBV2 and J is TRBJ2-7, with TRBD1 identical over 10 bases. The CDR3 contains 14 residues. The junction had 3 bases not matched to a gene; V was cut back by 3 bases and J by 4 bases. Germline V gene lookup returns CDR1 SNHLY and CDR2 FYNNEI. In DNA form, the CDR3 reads TGTGCCAGCAGTGACGGACAGGGGGGATACGAGCAGTACTTC. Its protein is CASSDGQGGYEQYF.

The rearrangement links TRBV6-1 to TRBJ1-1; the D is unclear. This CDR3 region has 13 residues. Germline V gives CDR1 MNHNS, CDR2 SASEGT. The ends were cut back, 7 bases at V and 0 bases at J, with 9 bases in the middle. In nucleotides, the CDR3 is TGTGCCAGCACTACGACACTGAACACTGAAGCTTTCTTT. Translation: CASTTTLNTEAFF.

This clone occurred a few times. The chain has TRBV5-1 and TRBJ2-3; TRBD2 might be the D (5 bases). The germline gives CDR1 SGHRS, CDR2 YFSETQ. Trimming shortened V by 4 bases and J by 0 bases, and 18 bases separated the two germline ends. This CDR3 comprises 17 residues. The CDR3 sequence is CASSPTLSGFSTDTQYF. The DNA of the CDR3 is TGCGCCAGCAGCCCGACCTTGAGCGGTTTCAGCACAGATACGCAGTATTTT. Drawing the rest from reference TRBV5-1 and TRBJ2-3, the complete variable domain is KAGVTQTPRYLIKTRGQQVTLSCSPISGHRSVSWYQQTPGQGLQFLFEYFSETQRNKGNFPGRFSGRQFSNSRSEMNVSTLELGDSALYLCASSPTLSGFSTDTQYFGPGTRLTVL.

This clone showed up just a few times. CDR3 in amino acids: CSGVENTEAFF. CDR3 bases: TGCAGTGGAGTCGAGAACACTGAAGCTTTCTTT. The chain has TRBV20-1 and TRBJ1-1, with D unresolved. Between the trimmed V and J ends, which lost 7 bases and 1 base, there was a span of 7 bases. CDR3 length: 11 residues. Germline CDR1 is DFQATT and CDR2 is SNEGSKA (reference sequence).

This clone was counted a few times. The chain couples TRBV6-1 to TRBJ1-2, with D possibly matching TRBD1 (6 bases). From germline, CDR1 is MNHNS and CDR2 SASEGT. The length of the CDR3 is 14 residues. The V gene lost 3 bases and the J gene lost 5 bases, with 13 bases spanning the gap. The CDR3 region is CASSEGGQGYGYTF. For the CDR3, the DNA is TGTGCCAGCAGTGAGGGTGGTCAGGGGTATGGCTACACCTTC.

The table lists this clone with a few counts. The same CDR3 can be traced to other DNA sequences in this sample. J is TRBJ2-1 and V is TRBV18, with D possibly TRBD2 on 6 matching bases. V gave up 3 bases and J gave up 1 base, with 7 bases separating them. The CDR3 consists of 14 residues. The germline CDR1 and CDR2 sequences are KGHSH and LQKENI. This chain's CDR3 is CASSPGGSYNEQFF. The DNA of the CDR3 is TGTGCCAGCTCACCGGGGGGATCCTACAATGAGCAGTTCTTC.

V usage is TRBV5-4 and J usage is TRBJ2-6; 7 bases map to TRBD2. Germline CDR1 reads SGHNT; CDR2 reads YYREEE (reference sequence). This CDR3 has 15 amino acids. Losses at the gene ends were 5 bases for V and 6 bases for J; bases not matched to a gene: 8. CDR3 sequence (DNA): TGTGCCAGCAGAACAAGCGGGACCATGGCCAACGTCCTGACTTTC. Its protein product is CASRTSGTMANVLTF.

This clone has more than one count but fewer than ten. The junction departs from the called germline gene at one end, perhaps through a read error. The CDR3 region has the DNA TGTGCCAGCAGTTTAGGACAGGGCACTAACACCGGGGAGCTGTTTTTT. Encoded protein: CASSLGQGTNTGELFF. The rearrangement uses TRBV11-2 and TRBJ2-2; the match to TRBD1 covers 8 bases. Germline CDR1 and CDR2: SGHAT and FQNNGV. The CDR3 contains 16 residues.

The CDR3, as DNA: TGTGCCAGTAGGCCTAGCGGGAGGATCTCGGGAGAGCAGTACTTC. This gives the protein CASRPSGRISGEQYF. V and J are TRBV19 and TRBJ2-7, with 11 bases aligning to TRBD2. This CDR3 comprises 15 residues. V dropped 6 bases and J dropped 7; count of bases not matched to a gene: 11. CDR1 and CDR2 from the germline V gene are LNHDA and SQIVND (reference sequence).

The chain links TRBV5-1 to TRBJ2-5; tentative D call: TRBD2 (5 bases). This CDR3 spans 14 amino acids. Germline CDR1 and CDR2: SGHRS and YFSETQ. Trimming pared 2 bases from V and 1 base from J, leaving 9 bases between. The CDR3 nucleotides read TGCGCCAGCAGCTTTGAGGGATTCCAAGAGACCCAGTACTTC. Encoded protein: CASSFEGFQETQYF.

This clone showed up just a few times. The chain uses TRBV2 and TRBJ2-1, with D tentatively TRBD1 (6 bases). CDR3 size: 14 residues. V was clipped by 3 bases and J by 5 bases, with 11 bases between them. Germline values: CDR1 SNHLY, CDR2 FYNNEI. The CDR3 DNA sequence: TGTGCCAGCAGTGACACAGGGTGGAACAATGAGCAGTTCTTC. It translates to CASSDTGWNNEQFF. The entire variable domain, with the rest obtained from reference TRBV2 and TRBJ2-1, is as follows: EPEVTQTPSHQVTQMGQEVILRCVPISNHLYFYWYRQILGQKVEFLVSFYNNEISEKSEIFDDQFSVERPDGSNFTLKIRSTKLEDSAMYFCASSDTGWNNEQFFGPGTRLTVL.

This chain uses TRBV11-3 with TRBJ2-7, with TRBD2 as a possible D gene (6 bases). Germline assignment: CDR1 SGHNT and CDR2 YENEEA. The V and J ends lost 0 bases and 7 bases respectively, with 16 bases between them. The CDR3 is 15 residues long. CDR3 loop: CASSLDRIVGGEQYF. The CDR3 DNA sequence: TGTGCCAGCAGCTTAGATCGAATAGTAGGAGGGGAGCAGTACTTC.

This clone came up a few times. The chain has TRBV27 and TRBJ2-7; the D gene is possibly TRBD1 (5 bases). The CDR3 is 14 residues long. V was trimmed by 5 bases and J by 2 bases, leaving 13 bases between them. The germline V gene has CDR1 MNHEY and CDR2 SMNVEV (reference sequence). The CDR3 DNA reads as TGTGCCAGCAGTCGACAGCGCGGCGCCTACGAGCAGTACTTC. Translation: CASSRQRGAYEQYF.

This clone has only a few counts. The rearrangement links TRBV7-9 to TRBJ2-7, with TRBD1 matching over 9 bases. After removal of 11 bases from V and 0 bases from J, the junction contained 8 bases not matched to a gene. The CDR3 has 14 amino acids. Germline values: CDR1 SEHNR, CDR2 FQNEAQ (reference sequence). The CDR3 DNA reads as TGTGCCTGCGGGACAGGGATGAGCTCCTACGAGCAGTACTTC. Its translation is CACGTGMSSYEQYF. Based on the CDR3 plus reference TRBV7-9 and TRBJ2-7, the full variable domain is DTGVSQNPRHKITKRGQNVTFRCDPISEHNRLYWYRQTLGQGPEFLTYFQNEAQLEKSRLLSDRFSAERPKGSFSTLEIQRTEQGDSAMYLCACGTGMSSYEQYFGPGTRLTVT.